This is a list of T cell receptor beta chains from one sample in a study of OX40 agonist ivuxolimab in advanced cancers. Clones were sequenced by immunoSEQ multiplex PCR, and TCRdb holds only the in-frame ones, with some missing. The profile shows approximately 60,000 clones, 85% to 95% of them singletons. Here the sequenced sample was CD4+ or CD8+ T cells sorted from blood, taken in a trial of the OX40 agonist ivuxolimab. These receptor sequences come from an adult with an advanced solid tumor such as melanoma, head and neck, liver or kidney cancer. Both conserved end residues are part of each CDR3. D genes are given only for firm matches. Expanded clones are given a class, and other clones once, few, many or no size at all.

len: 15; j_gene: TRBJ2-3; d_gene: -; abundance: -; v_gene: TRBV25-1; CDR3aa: CASSPSQSPTDTQYF; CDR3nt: TGTGCCAGCAGCCCGTCCCAATCTCCCACAGATACGCAGTATTTT
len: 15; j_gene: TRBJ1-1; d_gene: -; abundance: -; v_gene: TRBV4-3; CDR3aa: CASSPRNGGDTEAFF; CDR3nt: TGCGCCAGCAGCCCGCGGAACGGGGGCGACACTGAAGCTTTCTTT
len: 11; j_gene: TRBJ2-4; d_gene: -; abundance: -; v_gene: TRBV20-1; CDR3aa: CSAIPPPIQYF; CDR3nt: TGCAGTGCTATTCCTCCGCCCATTCAGTACTTC
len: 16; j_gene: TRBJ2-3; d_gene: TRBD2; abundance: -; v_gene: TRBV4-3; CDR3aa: CASSQVTGGTEDTQYF; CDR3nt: TGCGCCAGCAGCCAAGTGACGGGAGGTACGGAAGATACGCAGTATTTT
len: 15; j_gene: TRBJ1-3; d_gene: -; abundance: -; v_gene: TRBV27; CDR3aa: CASSLSAGSGNTIYF; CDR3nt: TGTGCCAGCAGTTTATCGGCGGGCTCTGGAAACACCATATATTTT
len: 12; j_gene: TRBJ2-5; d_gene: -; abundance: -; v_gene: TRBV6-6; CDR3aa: CASIGNRETQYF; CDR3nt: TGTGCCAGCATTGGGAATCGGGAGACCCAGTACTTC
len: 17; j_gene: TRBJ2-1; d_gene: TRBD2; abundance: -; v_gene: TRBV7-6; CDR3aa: CASVLDRGTSRRNEQFF; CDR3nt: TGTGCCAGCGTCTTGGACAGAGGGACTAGCAGGCGCAATGAGCAGTTCTTC
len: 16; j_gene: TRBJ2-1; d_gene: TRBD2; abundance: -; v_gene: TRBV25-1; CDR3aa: CASSDMGLAGDNEQFF; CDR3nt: TGTGCCAGCAGTGATATGGGACTAGCGGGAGACAATGAGCAGTTCTTC
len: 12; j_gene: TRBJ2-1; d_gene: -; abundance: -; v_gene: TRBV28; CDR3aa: CATGRDGNEQFF; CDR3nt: TGTGCCACGGGGCGGGACGGTAATGAGCAGTTCTTC
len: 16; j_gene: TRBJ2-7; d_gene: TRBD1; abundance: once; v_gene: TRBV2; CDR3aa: CASSDPGTGTVNEQYF; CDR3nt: TGTGCCAGCAGTGACCCCGGGACAGGGACGGTAAACGAGCAGTACTTC
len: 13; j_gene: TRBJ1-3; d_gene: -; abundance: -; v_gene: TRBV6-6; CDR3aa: CASIAGYGNTIYF; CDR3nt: TGTGCCAGCATAGCAGGGTACGGAAACACCATATATTTT
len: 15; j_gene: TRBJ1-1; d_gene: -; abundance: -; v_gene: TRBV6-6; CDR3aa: CASRRGEGYNTEAFF; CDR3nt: TGTGCCAGCCGCAGAGGGGAGGGCTATAACACTGAAGCTTTCTTT
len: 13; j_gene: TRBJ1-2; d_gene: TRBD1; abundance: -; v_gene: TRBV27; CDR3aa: CASSRGLAYGYTF; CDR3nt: TGTGCCAGCTCCAGGGGGCTCGCCTATGGCTACACCTTC
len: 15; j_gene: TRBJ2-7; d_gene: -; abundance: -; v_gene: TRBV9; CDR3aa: CASSSEGSRPYEQYF; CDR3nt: TGTGCCAGCAGCTCAGAAGGCAGCCGCCCCTACGAGCAGTACTTC
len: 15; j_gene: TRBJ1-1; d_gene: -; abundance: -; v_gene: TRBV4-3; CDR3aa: CASSQDQGLNTEAFF; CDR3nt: TGCGCCAGCAGCCAAGATCAGGGTTTGAACACTGAAGCTTTCTTT
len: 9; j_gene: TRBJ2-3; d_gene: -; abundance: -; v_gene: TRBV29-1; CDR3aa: CSVGNTQYF; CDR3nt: TGCAGCGTTGGTAATACGCAGTATTTT
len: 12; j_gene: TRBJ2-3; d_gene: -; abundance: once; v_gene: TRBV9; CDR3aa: CASSVATDTQYF; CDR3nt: TGTGCCAGCAGCGTAGCCACAGATACGCAGTATTTT
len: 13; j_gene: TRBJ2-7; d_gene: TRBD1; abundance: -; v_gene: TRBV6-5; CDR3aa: CASSYSDRDEQYF; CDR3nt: TGTGCCAGCAGTTACTCGGACAGGGACGAGCAGTACTTC
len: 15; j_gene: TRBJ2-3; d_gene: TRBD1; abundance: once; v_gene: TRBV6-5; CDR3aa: CASSPLGQITDTQYF; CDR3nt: TGTGCCAGCAGTCCCTTGGGACAGATCACAGATACGCAGTATTTT
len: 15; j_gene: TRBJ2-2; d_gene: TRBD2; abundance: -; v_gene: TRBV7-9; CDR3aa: CASNSKRELPGELFF; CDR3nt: TGTGCCAGCAATTCTAAGCGGGAACTGCCCGGGGAGCTGTTTTTT
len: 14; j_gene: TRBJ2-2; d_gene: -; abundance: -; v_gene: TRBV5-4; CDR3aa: CASSLVTATGELFF; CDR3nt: TGTGCCAGCAGCTTGGTTACTGCCACCGGGGAGCTGTTTTTT
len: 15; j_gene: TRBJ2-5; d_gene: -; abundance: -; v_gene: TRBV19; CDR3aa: CASSIVGRDGETQYF; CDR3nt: TGTGCCAGTAGTATTGTCGGCAGGGACGGGGAGACCCAGTACTTC
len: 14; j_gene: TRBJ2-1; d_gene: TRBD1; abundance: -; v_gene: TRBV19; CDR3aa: CASSSRGTVEEQFF; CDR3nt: TGTGCCAGTAGTTCGAGGGGGACAGTCGAAGAGCAGTTCTTC
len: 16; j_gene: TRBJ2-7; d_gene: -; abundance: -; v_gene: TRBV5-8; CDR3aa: CASSPLTLRSSYEQYF; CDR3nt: TGTGCCAGCAGCCCCCTAACTCTTCGGAGCTCCTACGAGCAGTACTTC
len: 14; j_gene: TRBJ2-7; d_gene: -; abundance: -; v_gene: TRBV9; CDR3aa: CASSVSGGSYEQYF; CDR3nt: TGTGCCAGCAGCGTTTCCGGGGGTTCTTACGAGCAGTACTTC
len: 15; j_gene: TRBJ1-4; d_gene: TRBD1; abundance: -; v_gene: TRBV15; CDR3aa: CATSTYRGGSEKLFF; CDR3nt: TGTGCCACCAGCACTTACAGGGGAGGGAGTGAAAAACTGTTTTTT
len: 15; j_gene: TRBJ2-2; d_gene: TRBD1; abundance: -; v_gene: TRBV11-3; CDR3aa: CASAVGTENTGELFF; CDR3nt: TGTGCCAGCGCGGTCGGGACAGAGAACACCGGGGAGCTGTTTTTT
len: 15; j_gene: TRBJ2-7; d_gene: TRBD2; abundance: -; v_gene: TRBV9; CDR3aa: CASSGAGVGSYEQYF; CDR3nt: TGTGCCAGCAGCGGAGCGGGAGTGGGGTCCTACGAGCAGTACTTC
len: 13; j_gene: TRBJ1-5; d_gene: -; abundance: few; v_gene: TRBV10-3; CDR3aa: CAISIHDNQPQHF; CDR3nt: TGTGCCATCAGTATTCATGACAATCAGCCCCAGCATTTT
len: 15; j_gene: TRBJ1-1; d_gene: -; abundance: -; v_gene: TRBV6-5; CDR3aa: CASSYPQGGSTEAFF; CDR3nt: TGTGCCAGCAGTTATCCGCAGGGAGGAAGCACTGAAGCTTTCTTT
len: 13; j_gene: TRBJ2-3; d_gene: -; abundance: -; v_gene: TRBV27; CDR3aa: CASSFGVTDTQYF; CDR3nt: TGTGCCAGCAGTTTCGGTGTAACAGATACGCAGTATTTT
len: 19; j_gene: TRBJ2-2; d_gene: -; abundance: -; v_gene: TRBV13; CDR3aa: CASSLEELAEGTNTGELFF; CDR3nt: TGTGCCAGCAGCTTAGAAGAGCTGGCGGAGGGAACGAACACCGGGGAGCTGTTTTTT
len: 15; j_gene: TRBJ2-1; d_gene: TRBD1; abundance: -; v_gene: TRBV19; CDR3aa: CASSFDRVGLVGQFF; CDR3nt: TGTGCCAGTAGTTTTGACAGGGTCGGGCTAGTGGGGCAGTTCTTC
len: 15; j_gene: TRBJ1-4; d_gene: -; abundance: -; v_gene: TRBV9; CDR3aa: CASSVGARLNEKLFF; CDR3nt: TGTGCCAGCAGCGTAGGCGCCAGGCTCAATGAAAAACTGTTTTTT
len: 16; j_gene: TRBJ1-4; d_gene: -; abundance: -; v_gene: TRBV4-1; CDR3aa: CASSQNAGPTNEKLFF; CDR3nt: TGCGCCAGCAGCCAAAACGCGGGGCCCACTAATGAAAAACTGTTTTTT
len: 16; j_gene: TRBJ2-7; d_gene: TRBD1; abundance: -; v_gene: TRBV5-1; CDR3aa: CATLGTARFGSYEQYF; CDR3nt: TGCGCCACCCTTGGGACAGCTCGATTCGGCTCCTACGAGCAGTACTTC
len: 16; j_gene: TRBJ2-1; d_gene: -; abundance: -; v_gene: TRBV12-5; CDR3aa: CASGSPSGTHHNEQFF; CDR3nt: TGTGCTAGTGGTTCCCCTTCCGGGACCCACCACAATGAGCAGTTCTTC
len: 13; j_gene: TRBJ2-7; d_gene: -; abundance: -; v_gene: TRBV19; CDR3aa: CASSKTVGYEQYF; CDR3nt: TGTGCCAGTAGTAAGACAGTAGGCTACGAGCAGTACTTC
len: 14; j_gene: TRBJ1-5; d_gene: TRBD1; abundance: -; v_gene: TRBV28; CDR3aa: CASSPDRGSQPQHF; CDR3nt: TGTGCCAGCAGTCCGGACAGGGGCAGTCAGCCCCAGCATTTT
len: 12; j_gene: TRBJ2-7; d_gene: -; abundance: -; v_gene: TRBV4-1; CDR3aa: CASSQEGVEQYF; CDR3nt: TGCGCCAGCAGCCAGGAAGGGGTCGAGCAGTACTTC
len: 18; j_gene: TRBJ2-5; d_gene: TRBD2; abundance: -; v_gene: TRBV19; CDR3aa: CASSMVAGAGDLKETQYF; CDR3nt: TGTGCCAGTAGTATGGTAGCGGGAGCGGGAGATCTTAAAGAGACCCAGTACTTC
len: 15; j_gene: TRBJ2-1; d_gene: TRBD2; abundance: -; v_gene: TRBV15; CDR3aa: CATSPGTSGYNEQFF; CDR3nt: TGTGCCACCAGCCCCGGGACTAGCGGCTACAATGAGCAGTTCTTC
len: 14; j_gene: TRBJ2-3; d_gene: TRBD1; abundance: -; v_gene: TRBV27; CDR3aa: CASIGTASTDTQYF; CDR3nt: TGTGCCAGCATTGGGACAGCTAGCACAGATACGCAGTATTTT
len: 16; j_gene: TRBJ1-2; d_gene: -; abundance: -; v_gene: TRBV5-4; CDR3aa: CASSRDEEAHYYGYTF; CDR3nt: TGTGCCAGCAGCCGGGACGAAGAAGCCCATTACTATGGCTACACCTTC
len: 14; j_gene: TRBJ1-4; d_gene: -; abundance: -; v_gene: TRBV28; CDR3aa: CASSFSGTREKLFF; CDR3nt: TGTGCCAGCAGTTTCTCCGGGACGAGGGAAAAACTGTTTTTT
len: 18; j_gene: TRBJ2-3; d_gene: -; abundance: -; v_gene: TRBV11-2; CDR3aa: CASSLDDRWTASTDTQYF; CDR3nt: TGTGCCAGCAGCTTAGATGATAGGTGGACGGCTAGCACAGATACGCAGTATTTT
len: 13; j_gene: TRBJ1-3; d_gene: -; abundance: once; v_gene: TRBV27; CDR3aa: CASSRDSGNTIYF; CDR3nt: TGTGCCAGCAGCAGGGACTCTGGAAACACCATATATTTT
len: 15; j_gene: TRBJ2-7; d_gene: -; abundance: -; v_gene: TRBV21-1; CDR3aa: CASSKDGPLSGEQYF; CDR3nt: TGTGCCAGCAGCAAAGACGGCCCCCTAAGCGGGGAGCAGTACTTC
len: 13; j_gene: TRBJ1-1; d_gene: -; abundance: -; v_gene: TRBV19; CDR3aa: CASLAPGHTEAFF; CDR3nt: TGTGCCAGCCTCGCTCCGGGGCACACTGAAGCTTTCTTT